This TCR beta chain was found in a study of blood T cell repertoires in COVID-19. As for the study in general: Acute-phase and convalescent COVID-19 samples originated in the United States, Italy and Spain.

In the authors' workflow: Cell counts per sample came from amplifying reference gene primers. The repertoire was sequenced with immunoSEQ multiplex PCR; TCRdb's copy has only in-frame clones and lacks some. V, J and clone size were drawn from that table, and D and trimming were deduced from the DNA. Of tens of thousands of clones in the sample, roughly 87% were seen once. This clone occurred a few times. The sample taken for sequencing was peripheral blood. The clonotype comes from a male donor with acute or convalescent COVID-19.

The CDR3 sequence is CASSPQVNTEAFF. DNA for the CDR3: TGTGCCAGCAGCCCCCAGGTCAACACTGAAGCTTTCTTT. J is TRBJ1-1 and V is TRBV11-2; D unclear. V lost 5 bases to trimming and J lost 2 bases, with 9 bases between them. CDR1 is SGHAT, CDR2 FQNNGV, per germline. CDR3 length: 13 amino acids.